The source of this T cell receptor beta chain is a study of human T cells and chemical hapten exposure (dated by TCRdb to the early 2020s). About the full investigation: For sensitization, 2% DPC in acetone was applied to a 2 cm by 2 cm area of upper inner arm skin. Weekly therapeutic DPC doses were additionally applied to the scalp of patients throughout the approximately 23-week study period. Patch testing was performed on the upper back with Finn chambers containing 0.01% DPC, and the patch tests were scored after 6 days according to International Contact Dermatitis Research Group standards. The mostly female patient cohort included alopecia areata with under or over 50% scalp involvement, alopecia totalis and alopecia universalis. The libraries were sequenced as a pool, and the TCR yield per sample differed mostly because of small variations in library volumes within the pool. The study tracked peripheral blood TCR repertoire changes in vivo during primary and secondary sensitization to the hapten diphenylcyclopropenone (DPC) in alopecia patients. Blood samples were taken from patients before sensitization (week 0) and at 2, 6 and about 24 weeks after DPC sensitization. Approximately 30 alopecia patients provided blood for TCR sequencing at one to four time points (pre-sensitization, 2, 6 and 24 weeks). General study outcomes and caveats: Expanded TCRs formed significantly more large CDR3 similarity clusters than pre-sensitization or healthy control sets, consistent with antigen-driven responses. Patch test score was positively correlated with the number of PT1 expanded TCRs, with significance at thresholds 8, 16 and 32 but not at 4. Repeated subsampling changed both the strength of the expansion versus patch-test correlation and the threshold at which that correlation became significant. Alopecia, a presumed autoimmune disease, was present in all patients, so the immune response of the patients might differ from that of healthy individuals. The number of TCRs above 1 in 1000 frequency did not change with DPC sensitization; there was no evidence of global repertoire structure alterations.

Library preparation employed RACE. The sequencer listed for this sample is NextSeq 500. During library preparation, unique molecular identifiers were attached to individual cDNA molecules so that TCRs could be counted quantitatively and reproducibly. From each blood RNA sample, both TCR alpha and TCR beta chains were sequenced. On the study's bioinformatics: A median of around 100,000 TCRs per sample was observed, with a range of roughly 20,000 to 700,000. The Decombinator software suite was used to annotate the V, J and CDR3 of the TCR reads. For the PS versus PT1 abundance plots, all samples were subsampled to the same number of TCRs (28,000). Expanded TCRs were defined as absent before sensitization and observed at least eight times at the 2-week time point. Starting from the raw public reads, TCRdb applied fastp trimming at Q25, assembled clones with MiXCR and retained in-frame beta chains. Rows matching on CDR3 protein sequence are summarized as one entry with the most common DNA and genes. What appears here as the V and J calls and clone size reflects TCRdb's work, not the paper's. The sample has roughly 80,000 distinct CDR3 sequences on record, around 10% of them singletons. Together, the top ten hold roughly 4% of the sample.

Relative to germline, V is 1 base shorter and J is 5 bases shorter, with 8 bases between their ends. Counted from cysteine to phenylalanine, this CDR3 has 12 amino acids. CDR3 DNA only is kept here, 36 bases in frame from base 1. CDR1 and CDR2 are drawn from the germline V gene (reference sequence): DFQATT, SNEGSKA. The label giving this sample's time point can be read as: patch test 1, 2 weeks after DPC sensitization. The treatment or condition label, as the study defines it: therapeutic diphenylcyclopropenone sensitization with weekly scalp DPC. At every patch-test visit, the blood draw took place before the patch test was put on. Eligible patients were aged 18 to 70, diagnosed with alopecia, deemed suitable for DPC therapy, and excluded if pregnant. Total RNA was isolated from unfractionated whole blood collected in Tempus Blood RNA tubes. In regard to this clonotype: Its recognized antigen is unknown. The input lacks base qualities; no much larger clone sits a single base away.

The TCR comes from a woman aged 45-65 years with alopecia areata. Some clones in this sample may be carry-over from other donors' samples. Specimen: whole blood, collected in connection with sensitization to the hapten diphenylcyclopropenone (DPC). The chain links TRBV20-1 with TRBJ2-5, with no confident D gene call. The CDR3 here reads CSARVVGETQYF. The bases are TGCAGTGCTAGAGTGGTCGGCGAGACCCAGTACTTC.